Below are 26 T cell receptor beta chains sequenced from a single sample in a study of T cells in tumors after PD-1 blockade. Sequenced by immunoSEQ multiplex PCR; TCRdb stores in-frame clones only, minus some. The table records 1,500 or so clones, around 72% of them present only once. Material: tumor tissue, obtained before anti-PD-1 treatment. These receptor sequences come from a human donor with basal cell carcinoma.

The CDR3 protein is CASRRGQKDSYEQYF. The DNA of the CDR3 is TGTGCCAGCAGAAGGGGACAGAAAGACTCCTACGAGCAGTACTTC. This rearrangement joins TRBV7-2 to TRBJ2-7; 7 bases align to TRBD1. Germline lookup yields CDR1 SGHTA and CDR2 FQGNSA. The CDR3 contains 15 residues. V lost 6 bases, J lost 0 bases, and 8 bases stayed unmatched.

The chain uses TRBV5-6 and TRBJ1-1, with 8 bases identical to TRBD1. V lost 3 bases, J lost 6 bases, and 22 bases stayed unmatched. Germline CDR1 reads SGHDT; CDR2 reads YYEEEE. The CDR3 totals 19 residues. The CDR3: CASSWALFSAGGNDAEAFF. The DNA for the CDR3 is TGTGCCAGCAGCTGGGCTTTATTTTCAGCAGGGGGCAACGATGCTGAAGCTTTCTTT.

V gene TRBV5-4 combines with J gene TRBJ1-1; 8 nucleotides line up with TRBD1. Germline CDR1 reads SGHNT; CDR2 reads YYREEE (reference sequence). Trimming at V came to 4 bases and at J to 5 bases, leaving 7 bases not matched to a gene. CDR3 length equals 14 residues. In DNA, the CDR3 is TGTGCCAGCAGCCCAATTCGACAGGGGACTGAAGCTTTCTTT. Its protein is CASSPIRQGTEAFF.

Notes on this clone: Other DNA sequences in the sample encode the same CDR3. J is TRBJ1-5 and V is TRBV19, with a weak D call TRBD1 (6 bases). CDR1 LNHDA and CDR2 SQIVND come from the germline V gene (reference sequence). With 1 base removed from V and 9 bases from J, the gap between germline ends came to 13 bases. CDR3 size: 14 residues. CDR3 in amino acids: CASSIGGAAGPQHF. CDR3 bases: TGTGCCAGTAGTATAGGGGGGGCGGCGGGGCCCCAGCATTTT. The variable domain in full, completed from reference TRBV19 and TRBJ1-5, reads DGGITQSPKYLFRKEGQNVTLSCEQNLNHDAMYWYRQDPGQGLRLIYYSQIVNDFQKGDIAEGYSVSREKKESFPLTVTSAQKNPTAFYLCASSIGGAAGPQHFGDGTRLSIL.

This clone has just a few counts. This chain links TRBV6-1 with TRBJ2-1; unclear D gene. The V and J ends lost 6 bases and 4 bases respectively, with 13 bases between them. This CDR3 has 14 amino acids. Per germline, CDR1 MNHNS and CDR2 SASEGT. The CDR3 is CASSNAAGYNEQFF. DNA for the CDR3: TGTGCCAGCAGCAACGCTGCTGGGTACAATGAGCAGTTCTTC.

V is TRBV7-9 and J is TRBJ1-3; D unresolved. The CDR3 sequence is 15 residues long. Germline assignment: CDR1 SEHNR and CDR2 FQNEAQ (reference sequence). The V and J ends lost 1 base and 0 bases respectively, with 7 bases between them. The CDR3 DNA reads TGTGCCAGCAGCTTAGGAGGGATCTCTGGAAACACCATATATTTT. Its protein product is CASSLGGISGNTIYF.

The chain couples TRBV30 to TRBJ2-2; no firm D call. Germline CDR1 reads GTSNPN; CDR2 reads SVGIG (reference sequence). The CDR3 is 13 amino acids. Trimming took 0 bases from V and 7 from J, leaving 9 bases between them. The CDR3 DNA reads TGTGCCTGGAGTGTATGGTTGGGCGGGGAGCTGTTTTTT. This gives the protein CAWSVWLGGELFF.

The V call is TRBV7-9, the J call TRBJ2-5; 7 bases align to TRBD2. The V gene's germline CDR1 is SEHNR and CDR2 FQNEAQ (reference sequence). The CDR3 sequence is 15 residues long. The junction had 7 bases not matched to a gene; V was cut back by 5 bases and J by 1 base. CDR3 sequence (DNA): TGTGCCAGCAGCCCCCAGGCTAGCGGCCAAGAGACCCAGTACTTC. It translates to CASSPQASGQETQYF.

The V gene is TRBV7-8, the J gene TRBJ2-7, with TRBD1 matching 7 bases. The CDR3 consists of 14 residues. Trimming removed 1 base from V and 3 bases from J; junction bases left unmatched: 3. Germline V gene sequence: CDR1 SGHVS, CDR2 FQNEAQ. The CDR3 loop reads CASSLGDSNYEQYF. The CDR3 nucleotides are TGTGCCAGCAGCTTAGGGGACAGTAACTACGAGCAGTACTTC. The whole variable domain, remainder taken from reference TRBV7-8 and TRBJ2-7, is GAGVSQSPRYKVAKRGQDVALRCDPISGHVSLFWYQQALGQGPEFLTYFQNEAQLDKSGLPSDRFFAERPEGSVSTLKIQRTQQEDSAVYLCASSLGDSNYEQYFGPGTRLTVT.

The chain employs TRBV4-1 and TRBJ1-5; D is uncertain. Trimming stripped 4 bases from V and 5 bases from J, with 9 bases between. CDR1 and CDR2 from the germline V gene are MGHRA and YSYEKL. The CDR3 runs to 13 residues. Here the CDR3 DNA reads TGCGCCAGCAGCCCCACAGACGATCAGCCCCAGCATTTT. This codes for CASSPTDDQPQHF.

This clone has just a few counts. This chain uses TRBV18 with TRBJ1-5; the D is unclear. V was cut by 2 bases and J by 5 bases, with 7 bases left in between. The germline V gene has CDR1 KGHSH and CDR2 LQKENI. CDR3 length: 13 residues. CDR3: CASSPSWDQPQHF. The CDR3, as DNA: TGTGCCAGCTCACCAAGTTGGGATCAGCCCCAGCATTTT.

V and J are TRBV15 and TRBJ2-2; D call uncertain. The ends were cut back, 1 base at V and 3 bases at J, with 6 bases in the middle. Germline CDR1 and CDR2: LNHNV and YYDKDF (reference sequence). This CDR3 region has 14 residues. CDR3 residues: CATSRGQDTGELFF. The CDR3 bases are TGTGCCACCAGCAGAGGGCAGGACACCGGGGAGCTGTTTTTT.

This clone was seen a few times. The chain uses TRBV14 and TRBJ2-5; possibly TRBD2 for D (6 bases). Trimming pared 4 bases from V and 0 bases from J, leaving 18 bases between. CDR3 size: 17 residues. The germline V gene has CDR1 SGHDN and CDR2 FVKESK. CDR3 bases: TGTGCCAGCAGCCGCCTCACCGGAGGACTAAACCAAGAGACCCAGTACTTC. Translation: CASSRLTGGLNQETQYF.

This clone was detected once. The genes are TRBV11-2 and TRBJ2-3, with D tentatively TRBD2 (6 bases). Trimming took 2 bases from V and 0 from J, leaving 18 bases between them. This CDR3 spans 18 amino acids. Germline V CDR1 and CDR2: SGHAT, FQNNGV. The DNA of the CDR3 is TGTGCCAGCAGCTTACAGGGACTTCTTTATCCTAGCACAGATACGCAGTATTTT. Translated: CASSLQGLLYPSTDTQYF.

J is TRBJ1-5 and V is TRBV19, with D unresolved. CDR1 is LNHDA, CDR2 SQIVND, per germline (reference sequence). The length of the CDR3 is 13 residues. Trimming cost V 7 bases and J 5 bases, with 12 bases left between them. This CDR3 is CASKKGWDQPQHF. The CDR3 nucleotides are TGTGCCAGTAAAAAAGGCTGGGATCAGCCCCAGCATTTT.

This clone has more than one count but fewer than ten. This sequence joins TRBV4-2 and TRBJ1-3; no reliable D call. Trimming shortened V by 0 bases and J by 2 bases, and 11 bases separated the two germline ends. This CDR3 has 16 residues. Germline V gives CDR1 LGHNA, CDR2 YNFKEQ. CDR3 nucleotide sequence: TGTGCCAGCAGCCAAGACTCCGAGAGGGCTGGAAACACCATATATTTT. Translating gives CASSQDSERAGNTIYF.

The CDR3 sequence: CASRLQGRGSTEAFF. The CDR3, as DNA: TGTGCCAGCCGCTTACAGGGGCGAGGGAGCACTGAAGCTTTCTTT. The chain joins TRBV28 to TRBJ1-1, with 7 bases identical to TRBD1. The V gene end was trimmed by 8 bases and the J gene end by 4 bases; junction bases not matched to a gene: 13. The CDR3 runs to 15 residues. The germline gives CDR1 MDHEN, CDR2 SYDVKM.

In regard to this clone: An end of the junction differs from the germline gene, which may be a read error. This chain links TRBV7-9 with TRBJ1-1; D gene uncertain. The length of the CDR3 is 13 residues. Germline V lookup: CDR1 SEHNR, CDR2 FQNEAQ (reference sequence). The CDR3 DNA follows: TGTGCCAGCAGCTTAGGGGGAAACAGTGAAGCTTTCTTT. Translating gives CASSLGGNSEAFF.

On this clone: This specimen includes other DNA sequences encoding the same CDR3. The CDR3 is CASSLWDFSGNTIYF. The CDR3 DNA follows: TGTGCCAGCAGCTTGTGGGATTTCTCTGGAAACACCATATATTTT. The rearrangement joins TRBV5-5 to TRBJ1-3; no definite D call. Trimming stripped 1 base from V and 0 bases from J, with 8 bases between. This CDR3 is built from 15 residues. Germline V gives CDR1 SGHKS, CDR2 YYEKEE (reference sequence).

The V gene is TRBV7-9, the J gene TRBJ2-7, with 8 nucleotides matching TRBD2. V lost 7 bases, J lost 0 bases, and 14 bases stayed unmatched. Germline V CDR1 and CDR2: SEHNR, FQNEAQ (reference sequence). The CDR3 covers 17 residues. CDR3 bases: TGTGCCAGCACCAACTTAAAAAGCGGGGGAGTCTCCTACGAGCAGTACTTC. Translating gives CASTNLKSGGVSYEQYF. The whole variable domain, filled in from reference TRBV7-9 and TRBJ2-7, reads DTGVSQNPRHKITKRGQNVTFRCDPISEHNRLYWYRQTLGQGPEFLTYFQNEAQLEKSRLLSDRFSAERPKGSFSTLEIQRTEQGDSAMYLCASTNLKSGGVSYEQYFGPGTRLTVT.

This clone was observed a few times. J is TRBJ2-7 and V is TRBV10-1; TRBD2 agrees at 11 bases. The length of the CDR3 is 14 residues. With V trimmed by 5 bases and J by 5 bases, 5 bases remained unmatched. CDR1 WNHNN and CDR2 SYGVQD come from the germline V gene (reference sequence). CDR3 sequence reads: CASSRSGGADEQYF. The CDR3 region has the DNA TGCGCCAGCAGTCGTAGCGGGGGGGCCGACGAGCAGTACTTC.

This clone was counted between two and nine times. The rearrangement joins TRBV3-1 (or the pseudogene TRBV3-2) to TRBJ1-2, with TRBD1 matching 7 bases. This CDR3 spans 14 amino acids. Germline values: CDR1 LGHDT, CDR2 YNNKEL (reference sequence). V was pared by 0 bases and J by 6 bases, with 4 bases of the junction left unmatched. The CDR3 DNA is TGTGCCAGCAGCCAAGATGACAGGGACCATGGCTACACCTTC. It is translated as CASSQDDRDHGYTF.

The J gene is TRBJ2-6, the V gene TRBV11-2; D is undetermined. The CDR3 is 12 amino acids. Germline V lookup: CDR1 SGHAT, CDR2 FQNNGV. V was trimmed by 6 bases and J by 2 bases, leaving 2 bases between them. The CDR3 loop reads CASRPGANVLTF. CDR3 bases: TGTGCCAGCAGACCTGGGGCCAACGTCCTGACTTTC.

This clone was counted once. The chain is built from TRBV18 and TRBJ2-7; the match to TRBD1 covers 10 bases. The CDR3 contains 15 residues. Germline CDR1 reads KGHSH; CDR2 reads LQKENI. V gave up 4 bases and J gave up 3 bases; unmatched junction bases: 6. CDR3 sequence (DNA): TGTGCCAGCTCACGGCCGGGACAGGGGTACTACGAGCAGTACTTC. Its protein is CASSRPGQGYYEQYF. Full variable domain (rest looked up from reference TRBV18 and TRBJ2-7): NAGVMQNPRHLVRRRGQEARLRCSPMKGHSHVYWYRQLPEEGLKFMVYLQKENIIDESGMPKERFSAEFPKEGPSILRIQQVVRGDSAAYFCASSRPGQGYYEQYFGPGTRLTVT.

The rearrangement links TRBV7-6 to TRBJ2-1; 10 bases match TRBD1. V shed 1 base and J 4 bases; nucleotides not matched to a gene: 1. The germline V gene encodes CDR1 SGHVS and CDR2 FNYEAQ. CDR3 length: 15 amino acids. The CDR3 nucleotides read TGTGCCAGCAGCTTAGGGGGACAGGGGTACAATGAGCAGTTCTTC. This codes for CASSLGGQGYNEQFF.

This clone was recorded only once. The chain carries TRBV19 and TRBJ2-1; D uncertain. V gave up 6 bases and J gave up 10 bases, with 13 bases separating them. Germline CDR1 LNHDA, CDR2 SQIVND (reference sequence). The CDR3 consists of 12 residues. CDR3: CASSVNSREQFF. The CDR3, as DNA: TGTGCCAGTAGCGTGAATTCCAGGGAGCAGTTCTTC.